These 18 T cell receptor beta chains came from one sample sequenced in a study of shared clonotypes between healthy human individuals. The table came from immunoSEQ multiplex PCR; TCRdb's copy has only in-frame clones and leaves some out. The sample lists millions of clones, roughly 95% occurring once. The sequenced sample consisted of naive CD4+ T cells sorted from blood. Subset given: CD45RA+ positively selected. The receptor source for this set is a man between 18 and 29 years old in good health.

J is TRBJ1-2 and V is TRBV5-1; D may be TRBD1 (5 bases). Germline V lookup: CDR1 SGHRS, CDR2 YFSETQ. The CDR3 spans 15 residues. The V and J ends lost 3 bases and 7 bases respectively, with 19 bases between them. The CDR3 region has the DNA TGCGCCAGCAGCTCGGTGACTGGGACCGGGATTGGCTACACCTTC. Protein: CASSSVTGTGIGYTF.

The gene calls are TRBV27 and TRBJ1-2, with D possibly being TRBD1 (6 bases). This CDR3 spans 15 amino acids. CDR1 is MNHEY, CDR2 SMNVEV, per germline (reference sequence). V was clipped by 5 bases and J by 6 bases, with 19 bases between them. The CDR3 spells CASSDRPSGGDGYTF. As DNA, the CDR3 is TGTGCCAGCAGTGACAGACCCTCCGGGGGCGATGGCTACACCTTC.

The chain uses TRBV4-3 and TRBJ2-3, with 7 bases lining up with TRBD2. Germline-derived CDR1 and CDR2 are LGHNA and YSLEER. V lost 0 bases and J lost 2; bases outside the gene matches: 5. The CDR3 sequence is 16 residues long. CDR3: CASSQDGGTPTDTQYF. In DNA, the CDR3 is TGCGCCAGCAGCCAAGACGGGGGGACCCCCACAGATACGCAGTATTTT.

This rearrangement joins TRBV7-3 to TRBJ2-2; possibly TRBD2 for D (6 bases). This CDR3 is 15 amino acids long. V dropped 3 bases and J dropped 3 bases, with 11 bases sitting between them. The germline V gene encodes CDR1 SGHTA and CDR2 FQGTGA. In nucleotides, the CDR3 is TGTGCCAGCAGCTTGGAGGGGCGACACACCGGGGAGCTGTTTTTT. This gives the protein CASSLEGRHTGELFF.

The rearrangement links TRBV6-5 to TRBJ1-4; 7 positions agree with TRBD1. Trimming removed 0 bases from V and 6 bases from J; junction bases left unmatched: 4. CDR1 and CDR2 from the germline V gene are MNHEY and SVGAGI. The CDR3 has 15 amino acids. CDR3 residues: CASSYSTGNYEKLFF. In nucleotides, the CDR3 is TGTGCCAGCAGTTACTCGACAGGGAACTATGAAAAACTGTTTTTT.

CDR3: CASSETGTGVVPYGYTF. The CDR3 bases are TGTGCCAGCAGTGAGACCGGGACAGGGGTCGTACCCTATGGCTACACCTTC. V and J are TRBV28 and TRBJ1-2; 10 positions match TRBD1. The CDR3 consists of 17 residues. The V segment lost 5 bases and the J segment 4 bases; nucleotides outside the gene matches: 13. The V gene's germline CDR1 is MDHEN and CDR2 SYDVKM.

As DNA, the CDR3 is TGCAGCGTTGACGCAGCGGGAGTAGGCGAGCAGTACTTC. The encoded protein is CSVDAAGVGEQYF. The chain recombines TRBV29-1 with TRBJ2-7; 8 positions match TRBD2. The CDR3 is 13 residues long. Germline V gene data show CDR1 as SQVTM and CDR2 as ANQGSEA. V lost 3 bases and J lost 6; bases outside the gene matches: 7.

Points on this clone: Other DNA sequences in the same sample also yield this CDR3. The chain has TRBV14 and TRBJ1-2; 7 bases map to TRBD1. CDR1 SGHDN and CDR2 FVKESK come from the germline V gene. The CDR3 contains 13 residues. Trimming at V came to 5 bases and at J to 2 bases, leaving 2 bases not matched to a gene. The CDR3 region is CASSLGQNYGYTF. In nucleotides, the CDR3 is TGTGCCAGCAGCTTGGGACAGAACTATGGCTACACCTTC.

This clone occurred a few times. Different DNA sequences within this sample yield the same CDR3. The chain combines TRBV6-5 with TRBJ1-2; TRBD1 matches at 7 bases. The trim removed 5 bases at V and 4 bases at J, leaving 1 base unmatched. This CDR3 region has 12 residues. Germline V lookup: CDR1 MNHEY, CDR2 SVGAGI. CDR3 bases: TGTGCCAGCAGTCGGGACAGCTATGGCTACACCTTC. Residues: CASSRDSYGYTF.

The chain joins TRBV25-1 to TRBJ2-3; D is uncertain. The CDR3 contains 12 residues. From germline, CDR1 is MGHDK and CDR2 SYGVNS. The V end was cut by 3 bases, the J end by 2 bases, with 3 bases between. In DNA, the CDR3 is TGTGCCAGCAGTGATTACACAGATACGCAGTATTTT. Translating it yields CASSDYTDTQYF.

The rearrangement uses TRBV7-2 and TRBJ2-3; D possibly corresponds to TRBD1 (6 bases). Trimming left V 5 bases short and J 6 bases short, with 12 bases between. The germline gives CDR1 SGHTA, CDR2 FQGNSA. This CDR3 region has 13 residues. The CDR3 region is CASSRVGGDTQYF. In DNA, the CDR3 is TGTGCCAGCAGCCGAGTAGGGGGTGATACGCAGTATTTT.

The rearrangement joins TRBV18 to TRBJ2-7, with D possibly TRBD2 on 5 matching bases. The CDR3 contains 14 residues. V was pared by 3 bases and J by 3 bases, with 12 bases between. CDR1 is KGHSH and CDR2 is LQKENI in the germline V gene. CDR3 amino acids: CASSPRPGYYEQYF. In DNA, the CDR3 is TGTGCCAGCTCACCGAGGCCGGGATACTACGAGCAGTACTTC.

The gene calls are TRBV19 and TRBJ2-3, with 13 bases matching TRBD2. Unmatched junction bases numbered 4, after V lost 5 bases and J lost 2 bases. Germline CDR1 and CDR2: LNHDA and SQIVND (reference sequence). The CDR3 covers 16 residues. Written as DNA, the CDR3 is TGTGCCAGTAGTGAGACTAGCGGGGGGCACACAGATACGCAGTATTTT. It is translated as CASSETSGGHTDTQYF.

The CDR3 nucleotides are TGCGCCAGCAGCCAAGATTTAGGGACAAGCAATTCACCCCTCCACTTT. Translated: CASSQDLGTSNSPLHF. This chain uses TRBV4-3 with TRBJ1-6, with D perhaps TRBD1 (6 bases). V gave up 0 bases and J gave up 7 bases, with 13 bases separating them. Germline CDR1 LGHNA, CDR2 YSLEER. The CDR3 runs to 16 residues.

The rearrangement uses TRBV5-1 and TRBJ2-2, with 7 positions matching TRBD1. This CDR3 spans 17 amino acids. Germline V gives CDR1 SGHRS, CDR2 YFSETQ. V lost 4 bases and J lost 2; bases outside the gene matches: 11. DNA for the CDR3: TGCGCCAGCAGCCGATTATACAGGGGCACTAACACCGGGGAGCTGTTTTTT. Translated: CASSRLYRGTNTGELFF.

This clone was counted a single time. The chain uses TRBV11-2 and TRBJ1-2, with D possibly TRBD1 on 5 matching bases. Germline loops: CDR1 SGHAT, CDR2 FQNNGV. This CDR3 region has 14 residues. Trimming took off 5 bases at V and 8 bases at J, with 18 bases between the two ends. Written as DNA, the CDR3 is TGTGCCAGCAGCGGGGGGACCTCTTTGGGAGGCTACACCTTC. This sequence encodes CASSGGTSLGGYTF.

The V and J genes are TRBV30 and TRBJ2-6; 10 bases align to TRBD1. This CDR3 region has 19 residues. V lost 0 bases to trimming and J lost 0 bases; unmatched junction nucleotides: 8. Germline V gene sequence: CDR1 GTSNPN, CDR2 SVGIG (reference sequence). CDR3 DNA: TGTGCCTGGAGTGTGAGTCCAGGGGACAGGGGCTCTGGGGCCAACGTCCTGACTTTC. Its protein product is CAWSVSPGDRGSGANVLTF.

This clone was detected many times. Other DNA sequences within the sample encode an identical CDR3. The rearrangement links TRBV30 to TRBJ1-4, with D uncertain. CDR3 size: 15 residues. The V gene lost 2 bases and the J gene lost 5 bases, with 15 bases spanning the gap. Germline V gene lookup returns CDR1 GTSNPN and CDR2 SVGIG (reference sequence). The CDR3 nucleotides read TGTGCCTGGAGTCCCCCTTACTGGGAAAATGAAAAACTGTTTTTT. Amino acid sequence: CAWSPPYWENEKLFF.